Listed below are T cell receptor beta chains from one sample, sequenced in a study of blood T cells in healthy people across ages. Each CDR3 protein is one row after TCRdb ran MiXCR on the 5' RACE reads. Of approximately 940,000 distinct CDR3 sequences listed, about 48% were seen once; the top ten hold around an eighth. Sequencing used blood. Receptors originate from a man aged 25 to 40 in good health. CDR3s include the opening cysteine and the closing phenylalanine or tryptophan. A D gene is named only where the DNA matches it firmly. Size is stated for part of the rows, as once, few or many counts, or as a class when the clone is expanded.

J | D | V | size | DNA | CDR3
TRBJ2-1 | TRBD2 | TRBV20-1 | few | TGCAGTGCTAGAGCGACTAGCGGACTCTACAATGAGCAGTTCTTC | CSARATSGLYNEQFF
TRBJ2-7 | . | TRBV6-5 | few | TGTGCCAGCAGTTACTCGCTGGACAGAAACGAGCAGTACTTC | CASSYSLDRNEQYF
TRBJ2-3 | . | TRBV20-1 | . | TGCAGTGCTAGCGGGGGAGGGGGTAGGACAGATACGCAGTATTTT | CSASGGGGRTDTQYF
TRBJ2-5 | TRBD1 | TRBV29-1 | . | TGCAGCGTTGAACGGACAGGGAGCCATGAGACCCAGTACTTC | CSVERTGSHETQYF
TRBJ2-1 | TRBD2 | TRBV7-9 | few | TGTGCCAGCAGCTCCAGACGAGCGGCTAGCGGAGTCTACAATGAGCAGTTCTTC | CASSSRRAASGVYNEQFF
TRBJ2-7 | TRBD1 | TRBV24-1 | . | TGTGCCACCAGTGATTCCGGGACAGGGGTCTACGAGCAGTACTTC | CATSDSGTGVYEQYF
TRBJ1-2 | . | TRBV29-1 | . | TGCAGCGTTGGATCGGAGAGGCTTGGCTACACCTTC | CSVGSERLGYTF
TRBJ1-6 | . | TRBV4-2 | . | TGTGCCAGCAGCCGAGACTGGCCCGACAGTAATTCACCCCTCCACTTT | CASSRDWPDSNSPLHF
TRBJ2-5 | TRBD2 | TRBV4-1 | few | TGCGCCAGCAGCCAAGGCTCCGGGGGGTTCCAAGAGACCCAGTACTTC | CASSQGSGGFQETQYF
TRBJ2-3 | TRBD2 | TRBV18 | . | TGTGCCAGCTCACCACCAGTCGGGACTAGCGGGCAGATCCAATTCGGAGATACGCAGTATTTT | CASSPPVGTSGQIQFGDTQYF
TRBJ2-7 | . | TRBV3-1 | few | TGCGCCAGCAGCCAAGTTCAGGACTACGAGCAGTACTTC | CASSQVQDYEQYF
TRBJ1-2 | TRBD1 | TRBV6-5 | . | TGTGCCAGCAGCCTAACAGGGGGCGGCTACACCTTC | CASSLTGGGYTF
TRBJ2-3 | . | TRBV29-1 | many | TGCAGCGTTGAGGGGGGCCAACACACAGATACGCAGTATTTT | CSVEGGQHTDTQYF
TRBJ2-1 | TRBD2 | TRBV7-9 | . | TGTGCCAGCAGCGGGTGGACTAGCGGGGGGAGCTCCTACAATGAGCAGTTCTTC | CASSGWTSGGSSYNEQFF
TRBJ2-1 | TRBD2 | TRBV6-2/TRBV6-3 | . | TGTGCCAGCAGTTACTCGTCTAGCGGGGGCCCCAACAATGAGCAGTTCTTC | CASSYSSSGGPNNEQFF
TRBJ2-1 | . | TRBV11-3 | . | TGTGCCAGCGGAAAAACAGGGTCGATGCGTTTTGACAATGAGCAGTTCTTC | CASGKTGSMRFDNEQFF
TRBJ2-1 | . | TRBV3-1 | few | TGTGCCAGCAGCCAAGTTACCCGGGGGCAGTTCTTC | CASSQVTRGQFF
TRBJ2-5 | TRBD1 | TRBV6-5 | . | TGTGCCAGCAGGCACCTGACAGGGAAAGAGACCCAGTACTTC | CASRHLTGKETQYF
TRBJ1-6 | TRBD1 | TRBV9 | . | TGTGCCAGCAGCGTAGGGACAGGGGTCCATTCACCCCTCCACTTT | CASSVGTGVHSPLHF
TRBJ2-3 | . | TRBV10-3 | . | TGTGCCATCAGGGTGGATATCACAGATACGCAGTATTTT | CAIRVDITDTQYF
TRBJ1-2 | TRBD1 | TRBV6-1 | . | TGTGCCAGCAGTGAAGTGGGGGACAGCGGCTACACCTTC | CASSEVGDSGYTF
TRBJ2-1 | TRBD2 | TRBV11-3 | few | TGTGCCAGCAGCTTAGATGGGCGGGGGGGCCTCGACGAGCAGTTCTTC | CASSLDGRGGLDEQFF
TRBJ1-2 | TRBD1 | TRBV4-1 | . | TGCGCCAGCAGCCAAGGGGGGACAGGGGCAGCTAACTATGGCTACACCTTC | CASSQGGTGAANYGYTF
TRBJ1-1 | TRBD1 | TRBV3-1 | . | TGTGCCAGCAGGTCACAGGGGCTGAACACTGAAGCTTTCTTT | CASRSQGLNTEAFF
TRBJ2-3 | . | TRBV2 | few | TGTGCCAGCAGTGAAACTAGGTATACGCAGTATTTT | CASSETRYTQYF
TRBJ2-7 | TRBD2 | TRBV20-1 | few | TGCAGTGCTAGAGATATTACTAGCGGGGTCTACGAGCAGTACTTC | CSARDITSGVYEQYF
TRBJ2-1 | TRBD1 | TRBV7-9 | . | TGTGCCAGCAGCAGACCGGGACAGGGGATCAATGAGCAGTTCTTC | CASSRPGQGINEQFF
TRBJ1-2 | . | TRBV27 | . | TGTGCCAGCAGACCGCGACAGGCCCTCTATGGCTACACCTTC | CASRPRQALYGYTF
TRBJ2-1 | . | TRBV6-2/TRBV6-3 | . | TGTGCCAGCAGTTCCCAGGGTGACTACAATGAGCAGTTCTTC | CASSSQGDYNEQFF
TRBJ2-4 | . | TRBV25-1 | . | TGTGCCAGCAGTGAATCGGGAGCCAAAAACATTCAGTACTTC | CASSESGAKNIQYF
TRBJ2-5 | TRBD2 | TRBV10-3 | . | TGTGCCATCACCGAGACTAGCGGGGGGACAGAGACCCAGTACTTC | CAITETSGGTETQYF
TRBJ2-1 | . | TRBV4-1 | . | TGCGCCAGCAGCCGGGTGTACAATGAGCAGTTCTTC | CASSRVYNEQFF
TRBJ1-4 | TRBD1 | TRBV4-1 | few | TGCGCCAGCAGCCGAACCCCCGGGACAGGGGAAATAGGTGGTAGTGAAAAACTGTTTTTT | CASSRTPGTGEIGGSEKLFF
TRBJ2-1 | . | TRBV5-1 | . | TGCGCCAGCAGCTTGGCCCCGACACTTGAGCAGTTCTTC | CASSLAPTLEQFF
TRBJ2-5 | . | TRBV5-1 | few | TGCGCCAGCAGCTTGGGGGACCTTGGTCGGCAAGAGACCCAGTACTTC | CASSLGDLGRQETQYF
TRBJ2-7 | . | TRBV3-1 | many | TGTGCCAGCAGCCAAGAAATAGCCGGCGAGCAGTACTTC | CASSQEIAGEQYF
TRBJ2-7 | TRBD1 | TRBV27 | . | TGTGCCAGCGGCCCAGACAGGGCAGCCTACGAGCAGTACTTC | CASGPDRAAYEQYF
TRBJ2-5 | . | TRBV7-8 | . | TGTGCCGGCAGCCCGGGCCGGACGGTCAAAGAGACCCAGTACTTC | CAGSPGRTVKETQYF
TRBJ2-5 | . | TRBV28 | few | TGTGCCAGCAGTTTACCGGGAGAGCAGTACTTC | CASSLPGEQYF